This record concerns one T cell receptor (beta chain) sequence. This sample is drawn from a study of control samples from healthy donors and cancer patients. Clones were read by immunoSEQ multiplex PCR, and TCRdb kept only the in-frame ones, dropping some. The table records over 20,000 clones, 75% to 90% of them present only once. V lost 2 bases and J lost 0, with 14 bases in between. Germline values: CDR1 GTSNPN, CDR2 SVGIG (reference sequence). CDR3 length: 17 residues. This TCR was sampled from a man between 60 and 75 years old with colorectal cancer. The sequenced material came from PBMCs. The chain employs TRBV30 and TRBJ1-6; D is possibly TRBD1 (6 bases). The chain's CDR3 is CAWSPGQRLSYNSPLHF. CDR3 DNA: TGTGCCTGGAGTCCAGGACAGAGACTCTCCTATAATTCACCCCTCCACTTT.